This T cell receptor beta chain is from a study of cytomegalovirus exposure and HLA in healthy donors. Turning to the study itself: It was reported in a later analysis that the approximately 110 validation repertoires used the same platform as the 666 first-cohort repertoires. Study-wide findings and caveats: The finding came from a later analysis; first-cohort TCR clusters tended to co-occur in the 130 or so validation repertoires. The authors listed 150 to 200 TCR beta chains as cytomegalovirus-associated.

TCRdb keeps only in-frame clones here, not all; method: immunoSEQ multiplex PCR. Here the sample spans tens of thousands of clones, 90% to 95% being singletons. An approximately 120-subject validation cohort, separate from the approximately 720-subject first cohort, supplied the donors. On this clone itself: What it binds is not known.

V was clipped by 10 bases and J by 6 bases, with 19 bases between them. Per germline, CDR1 MNHEY and CDR2 SMNVEV (reference sequence). The CDR3 contains 14 residues. This receptor was identified in a man aged 18 to 30 in good health and CMV-seronegative. The chain links TRBV27 to TRBJ1-5; tentative D call: TRBD1 (6 bases). The sequencing sample was made of PBMCs. Here the CDR3 DNA reads TGTGCCAACACAGGGCCAAACCGGCGTCAGCCCCAGCATTTT. It yields the protein CANTGPNRRQPQHF.